The 28 T cell receptor beta chains reported below all come from one sample, sequenced in a study of blood T cell repertoires in COVID-19. Assay used: immunoSEQ multiplex PCR; TCRdb lists only in-frame clones, some missing. This sample has about 320,000 clones, with around 90% found just once. The specimen was PBMCs or T cells enriched from blood (not recorded which). These receptor sequences come from a man in his 60s who had recovered from COVID-19.

The chain carries TRBV6-5 and TRBJ1-2; 8 bases match TRBD1. CDR3 length equals 16 residues. The V gene's germline CDR1 is MNHEY and CDR2 SVGAGI. V was pared by 0 bases and J by 8 bases, with 11 bases of the junction left unmatched. CDR3 bases: TGTGCCAGCAGTTACTCGACGGGCAGGGGGCGAGACGGCTACACCTTC. Amino acid sequence: CASSYSTGRGRDGYTF.

This rearrangement joins TRBV14 to TRBJ2-7, with 9 bases lining up with TRBD1. The CDR3 covers 15 residues. J gave up 4 bases and V 4 bases, and 8 bases lay outside the gene matches. Per germline, CDR1 SGHDN and CDR2 FVKESK. CDR3 nucleotides: TGTGCCAGCAGCCGCACAGGGGGCGCTTTTTACGAGCAGTACTTC. Translating gives CASSRTGGAFYEQYF.

The J gene is TRBJ1-2, the V gene TRBV28, with 8 bases identical to TRBD1. In germline, CDR1 is MDHEN, CDR2 SYDVKM. This CDR3 is 10 amino acids long. The CDR3 DNA is TGTGTCACAGGGGGCTATGGCTACACCTTC. It specifies CVTGGYGYTF.

This clone is a singleton in its sample. The chain employs TRBV4-3 and TRBJ2-1; 11 nucleotides align to TRBD2. Germline V gene lookup returns CDR1 LGHNA and CDR2 YSLEER. The CDR3 loop spans 16 amino acids. The junction had 4 bases not matched to a gene; V was cut back by 1 base and J by 5 bases. The CDR3 DNA is TGCGCCAGCAGCCAAGTAGCGGGAGGGCAGAACAATGAGCAGTTCTTC. Translated, it gives CASSQVAGGQNNEQFF.

This clone was counted many times. The chain is built from TRBV9 and TRBJ2-1; tentative D call: TRBD2 (5 bases). The CDR3 length is 15 residues. V was clipped by 2 bases and J by 2 bases, with 11 bases between them. The germline V gene has CDR1 SGDLS and CDR2 YYNGEE. The CDR3 loop reads CASSVEGVPYNEQFF. CDR3 nucleotide sequence: TGTGCCAGCAGCGTCGAGGGAGTTCCCTACAATGAGCAGTTCTTC.

As concerns this clone: Other DNA sequences in the sample encode the same CDR3. V is TRBV9 and J is TRBJ2-1, with 15 bases identical to TRBD2. There are 16 residues in the CDR3. CDR1 SGDLS and CDR2 YYNGEE come from the germline V gene. Trimming cost V 4 bases and J 6 bases; bases outside gene matches: 5. The CDR3 DNA reads TGTGCCAGCAGCCCGGGACTAGCGGGAGGAGGCAATGAGCAGTTCTTC. Encoded protein: CASSPGLAGGGNEQFF.

CDR3 region: CASSYSTSRQVYEQYF. The DNA of the CDR3 is TGTGCCAGCAGTTACTCTACGTCGAGACAGGTATACGAGCAGTACTTC. This chain links TRBV6-5 with TRBJ2-7; perhaps TRBD1 as D (6 bases). From germline, CDR1 is MNHEY and CDR2 SVGAGI. Trimming removed 0 bases at V and 4 bases at J, with 16 bases between. The CDR3 sequence is 16 residues long.

This chain connects TRBV19 to TRBJ1-2, with TRBD1 matching 7 bases. CDR3 length: 15 amino acids. The germline V gene has CDR1 LNHDA and CDR2 SQIVND (reference sequence). Unmatched junction bases numbered 7, after V lost 6 bases and J lost 0 bases. DNA of the CDR3: TGTGCCAGTAGGCTCCGGGACAGAGCTAACTATGGCTACACCTTC. It specifies CASRLRDRANYGYTF.

The chain uses TRBV28 and TRBJ1-5, with 7 bases matching TRBD1. V shed 6 bases and J 4 bases; nucleotides not matched to a gene: 12. CDR1 is MDHEN, CDR2 SYDVKM, per germline. The CDR3 has 16 amino acids. In DNA form, the CDR3 reads TGTGCCAGCAGAAACCGGGACAGATTACAGAATCAGCCCCAGCATTTT. This codes for CASRNRDRLQNQPQHF.

The chain has TRBV28 and TRBJ1-2; D is unresolved. This CDR3 spans 12 amino acids. Between the trimmed V and J ends, which lost 2 bases and 4 bases, there was a span of 5 bases. The germline V gene encodes CDR1 MDHEN and CDR2 SYDVKM. CDR3 in DNA: TGTGCCAGCAGTTTAGCGGCCTATGGCTACACCTTC. Its translation is CASSLAAYGYTF.

The chain recombines TRBV5-6 with TRBJ2-3; 7 nucleotides line up with TRBD2. Germline CDR1 is SGHDT and CDR2 is YYEEEE. The CDR3 is 16 residues long. Trimming removed 4 bases from V and 4 bases from J; junction bases left unmatched: 12. The CDR3 sequence: CASSTRPEGRADTQYF. In DNA, the CDR3 is TGTGCCAGCAGCACTCGCCCGGAGGGGAGGGCAGATACGCAGTATTTT.

CDR3 nucleotide sequence: TGTGCCAGCAGTTTAGGGCAGGACTATGGCTACACCTTC. Its translation is CASSLGQDYGYTF. The chain is built from TRBV12-3 or TRBV12-4 and TRBJ1-2; D not resolved. Trimming removed 1 base from V and 3 bases from J, with 6 bases in between. The CDR3 runs 13 residues.

The chain is built from TRBV11-3 and TRBJ2-3; D gene unclear. CDR3 length: 15 residues. V gave up 1 base and J gave up 2 bases, with 10 bases separating them. CDR1 SGHNT and CDR2 YENEEA come from the germline V gene. Here the CDR3 DNA reads TGTGCCAGCAGCTTAGGTGTCAAAGCCACAGATACGCAGTATTTT. Residues: CASSLGVKATDTQYF.

V and J are TRBV5-1 and TRBJ2-7, with 7 positions matching TRBD2. Germline V lookup: CDR1 SGHRS, CDR2 YFSETQ. The CDR3 sequence is 15 residues long. Trimming removed 0 bases from V and 11 bases from J; junction bases left unmatched: 14. CDR3 loop: CASSLGPNGEGQEYF. CDR3 DNA sequence: TGCGCCAGCAGCTTGGGCCCCAATGGGGAGGGCCAGGAGTACTTC.

The gene calls are TRBV7-9 and TRBJ1-2; D remains ambiguous. The V end was cut by 5 bases, the J end by 2 bases, with 15 bases between. Germline V gene lookup returns CDR1 SEHNR and CDR2 FQNEAQ (reference sequence). CDR3 length: 15 amino acids. The CDR3 DNA sequence: TGTGCCAGCAGCCGAGATAACACAGAAAACTATGGCTACACCTTC. This encodes CASSRDNTENYGYTF.

This chain joins TRBV11-2 and TRBJ2-2; 8 bases are a match to TRBD2. V dropped 2 bases and J dropped 6; count of bases not matched to a gene: 11. Germline values: CDR1 SGHAT, CDR2 FQNNGV. CDR3 length equals 17 residues. This CDR3 reads CASSLRIQRETPGELFF. DNA for the CDR3: TGTGCCAGCAGCTTAAGAATACAGCGGGAGACCCCCGGGGAGCTGTTTTTT.

The chain employs TRBV6-5 and TRBJ1-1; D unresolved. V gave up 6 bases and J gave up 2 bases, with 10 bases separating them. CDR3 length: 13 amino acids. Germline CDR1 MNHEY, CDR2 SVGAGI. The CDR3 nucleotides read TGTGCCAGCAGCCGAAACAGAAACACTGAAGCTTTCTTT. This sequence encodes CASSRNRNTEAFF.

Regarding this clone: At the DNA level, this CDR3 is encoded by other sequences in the same sample as well. CDR3 nucleotide sequence: TGCGCCAGCAGCTTAGGACTGGTCACAGATACGCAGTATTTT. Its protein is CASSLGLVTDTQYF. The V call is TRBV5-1, the J call TRBJ2-3, with D possibly TRBD2 on 5 matching bases. This CDR3 comprises 14 residues. V was cut by 2 bases and J by 2 bases, with 9 bases left in between. Germline V gene data show CDR1 as SGHRS and CDR2 as YFSETQ.

V gene TRBV4-1 combines with J gene TRBJ1-5, with D uncertain. The germline CDR1 and CDR2 sequences are MGHRA and YSYEKL. V was shortened by 1 base and J by 3 bases, with 10 bases between the two germline ends. This CDR3 contains 15 residues. The CDR3 is CASSQGQVINQPQHF. The CDR3 DNA follows: TGCGCCAGCAGCCAAGGCCAGGTTATCAATCAGCCCCAGCATTTT.

This clone was detected only once. This sequence joins TRBV5-4 and TRBJ1-2; 8 bases are a match to TRBD1. This CDR3 comprises 16 residues. CDR1 is SGHNT, CDR2 YYREEE, per germline (reference sequence). Trimming at V came to 4 bases and at J to 5 bases, leaving 13 bases not matched to a gene. CDR3 protein: CASSPTNGQGSYGYTF. The CDR3 coding sequence is TGTGCCAGCAGCCCAACAAACGGACAGGGAAGTTATGGCTACACCTTC.

The chain couples TRBV10-3 to TRBJ2-5; 7 bases map to TRBD1. CDR3 length equals 12 residues. Germline trimming cut 10 bases from V and 2 bases from J; bases unmatched to any gene: 4. Germline lookup yields CDR1 ENHRY and CDR2 SYGVKD. The CDR3 nucleotides read TGTGCCACCGGGGACAGTCAAGAGACCCAGTACTTC. Protein sequence: CATGDSQETQYF.

The chain recombines TRBV30 with TRBJ2-3, with D tentatively TRBD2 (6 bases). This CDR3 has 15 residues. Germline values: CDR1 GTSNPN, CDR2 SVGIG (reference sequence). V lost 2 bases and J lost 2, with 14 bases in between. The CDR3 DNA is TGTGCCTGGAGTCCCGGAGGGGACCACACAGATACGCAGTATTTT. Protein: CAWSPGGDHTDTQYF.

This rearrangement joins TRBV19 to TRBJ1-1, with D possibly TRBD1 on 6 matching bases. This CDR3 comprises 15 residues. Looked up from germline, CDR1 is LNHDA and CDR2 is SQIVND (reference sequence). Trimming removed 3 bases at V and 4 bases at J, with 15 bases between. The CDR3 is CASSISQGLSTEAFF. The CDR3 DNA reads as TGTGCCAGTAGTATTTCGCAGGGGTTAAGCACTGAAGCTTTCTTT.

This clone was detected once. The rearrangement links TRBV5-1 to TRBJ2-1; D is possibly TRBD1 (5 bases). V was clipped by 1 base and J by 6 bases, with 8 bases between them. The CDR3 covers 13 residues. Germline V gives CDR1 SGHRS, CDR2 YFSETQ. This CDR3 reads CASSLSGANEQFF. Written as DNA, the CDR3 is TGCGCCAGCAGCTTGAGTGGGGCCAATGAGCAGTTCTTC.

The chain combines TRBV9 with TRBJ2-3; 7 positions match TRBD2. V lost 0 bases to trimming and J lost 3 bases; unmatched junction nucleotides: 4. The CDR3 has 15 amino acids. Germline CDR1 SGDLS, CDR2 YYNGEE. CDR3 sequence (DNA): TGTGCCAGCAGCGTAGAGGGACTACTTACAGATACGCAGTATTTT. This translates into CASSVEGLLTDTQYF.

This clone has just one count. The chain couples TRBV6-5 to TRBJ1-1; no reliable D call. The germline V gene encodes CDR1 MNHEY and CDR2 SVGAGI. The germline V and J ends were trimmed by 0 bases and 4 bases, with 6 bases remaining between them. The CDR3 loop spans 13 amino acids. CDR3 sequence (DNA): TGTGCCAGCAGTTACTCGAGGTTCACTGAAGCTTTCTTT. Translation gives CASSYSRFTEAFF.

CDR3 coding DNA: TGCGCCAGCAGTGAGTGGCCTAGCCAAGATGAGCAGTTCTTC. Protein sequence: CASSEWPSQDEQFF. The chain uses TRBV10-1 and TRBJ2-1, with D tentatively TRBD2 (5 bases). The CDR3 runs to 14 residues. Germline CDR1 reads WNHNN; CDR2 reads SYGVQD (reference sequence). Trimming took 1 base from V and 8 from J, leaving 12 bases between them.

The gene calls are TRBV5-1 and TRBJ2-7; D is undetermined. Looked up from germline, CDR1 is SGHRS and CDR2 is YFSETQ. V lost 0 bases and J 0 bases, leaving 7 bases between the germline ends. This CDR3 is 14 amino acids long. In nucleotides, the CDR3 is TGCGCCAGCAGCTTGGACTCAACCTCCTACGAGCAGTACTTC. It encodes CASSLDSTSYEQYF.